The 10 T cell receptor beta chains presented below share a single source sample, sequenced in a study of human T cells and chemical hapten exposure. TCRdb itself ran the RACE reads through MiXCR, one entry per CDR3 protein. This sample has roughly 360,000 distinct CDR3 sequences, with around 5% found just once. The time point was: patch test 1, 2 weeks after DPC sensitization. The treatment denotes: therapeutic diphenylcyclopropenone sensitization with weekly scalp DPC. The input for sequencing was whole blood, taken in connection with sensitization to the hapten diphenylcyclopropenone (DPC). All receptors derive from a woman between 45 and 65 years old with alopecia areata. Some clones in this sample may be carry-over from other donors' samples.

Written as DNA, the CDR3 is TGTGCCAGCTCGGGCAGGGGGTACCAAGAGACCCAGTACTTC. Amino acid sequence: CASSGRGYQETQYF. V is TRBV28 and J is TRBJ2-5, with 7 bases matching TRBD1. The CDR3 is made up of 14 amino acids. The ends lost 8 bases at V and 0 bases at J; junction bases unmatched: 6. In germline, CDR1 is MDHEN, CDR2 SYDVKM.

This clonotype was observed a few times. This chain connects TRBV4-1 to TRBJ1-5, with no clear D. Trimming stripped 0 bases from V and 2 bases from J, with 14 bases between. Germline lookup yields CDR1 MGHRA and CDR2 YSYEKL. The CDR3 is made up of 17 amino acids. The CDR3: CASSQEPPNGGNQPQHF. The CDR3 coding sequence is TGCGCCAGCAGCCAAGAACCTCCTAATGGTGGCAATCAGCCCCAGCATTTT.

This clonotype was recorded many times. This chain links TRBV2 with TRBJ1-4; D uncertain. The V gene lost 10 bases and the J gene lost 3 bases, with 9 bases spanning the gap. Looked up from germline, CDR1 is SNHLY and CDR2 is FYNNEI. The CDR3 spans 12 residues. The CDR3: CATGPANEKLFF. CDR3 nucleotides: TGTGCCACCGGGCCGGCTAATGAAAAACTGTTTTTT.

This clonotype was picked up many times. The J gene is TRBJ2-2, the V gene TRBV12-3 or TRBV12-4; D gene uncertain. There are 11 residues in the CDR3. V lost 5 bases, J lost 7 bases, and 5 bases lay in between. CDR3 sequence reads: CASSPVGELFF. As DNA, the CDR3 is TGTGCCAGCAGTCCCGTCGGGGAGCTGTTTTTT.

This clonotype came up many times. The V call is TRBV20-1, the J call TRBJ1-1; D not resolved. CDR1 and CDR2 (germline): DFQATT, SNEGSKA (reference sequence). The CDR3 length is 14 residues. V shed 0 bases and J shed 1 base, with 9 bases lying between them. The CDR3 is CSARDRTANTEAFF. For the CDR3, the DNA is TGCAGTGCTAGAGATCGGACTGCGAACACTGAAGCTTTCTTT.

This clonotype was observed many times. The genes are TRBV27 and TRBJ1-1, with a tentative D call TRBD1 (6 bases). The CDR3 runs 15 residues. Germline V gene data show CDR1 as MNHEY and CDR2 as SMNVEV (reference sequence). Trimming removed 0 bases from V and 5 bases from J, with 13 bases in between. CDR3 sequence reads: CASSLSIGGETEAFF. Here the CDR3 DNA reads TGTGCCAGCAGTTTATCGATAGGGGGGGAGACTGAAGCTTTCTTT.

This clonotype was counted at least ten times. This chain uses TRBV28 with TRBJ1-4; D might be TRBD1 (5 bases). Germline V gene data show CDR1 as MDHEN and CDR2 as SYDVKM. V was shortened by 5 bases and J by 3 bases, with 13 bases between the two germline ends. This CDR3 contains 15 residues. The CDR3 here is CASSPQGNSNEKLFF. The CDR3 DNA is TGTGCCAGCAGTCCCCAGGGTAACTCTAATGAAAAACTGTTTTTT.

This clonotype was counted ten times or more. The J gene is TRBJ1-1, the V gene TRBV10-1; no clear D gene. The length of the CDR3 is 14 residues. Deletions cut 4 bases from V and 1 base from J, with 10 bases between. Germline-derived CDR1 and CDR2 are WNHNN and SYGVQD (reference sequence). For the CDR3, the DNA is TGCGCCAGCAGTGCCAGACGGGAGAACACTGAAGCTTTCTTT. Protein product: CASSARRENTEAFF.

This clonotype has a count of ten or more. The chain links TRBV18 to TRBJ2-7; D remains unclear. The ends were cut back, 2 bases at V and 5 bases at J, with 4 bases in the middle. The germline V gene encodes CDR1 KGHSH and CDR2 LQKENI. There are 11 residues in the CDR3. In DNA, the CDR3 is TGTGCCAGCTCACCATTCCACGAGCAGTACTTC. Amino acids: CASSPFHEQYF.

The gene calls are TRBV12-3 or TRBV12-4 and TRBJ2-4; D gene unclear. Trimming stripped 5 bases from V and 8 bases from J, with 25 bases between. This CDR3 has 17 residues. CDR3 nucleotide sequence: TGTGCCAGCAGTCCCAGCTACGGGCAGTCCTCAAAAGACATTCAGTACTTC. Protein: CASSPSYGQSSKDIQYF.